Listed below are T cell receptor beta chains from one sample, sequenced in a study of radiotherapy plus CTLA-4 blockade in lung cancer. The protocol was immunoSEQ multiplex PCR, while the TCRdb copy is restricted to in-frame clones and leaves out a portion. The repertoire includes tens of thousands of clones, about three quarters of them detected once, and around 2.5% sits in the top ten. The material sequenced was peripheral blood, taken from a patient treated with radiotherapy plus ipilimumab. These receptors were taken from a human donor with non-small cell lung cancer whose response to radiotherapy plus ipilimumab could not be evaluated. Both conserved end residues are part of each CDR3. The D gene is left open where the match is weak.

D gene	V gene	J gene	CDR3 protein
TRBD1	TRBV19	TRBJ1-2	CASTELGQGNYGYTF
NA	TRBV5-4	TRBJ1-1	CASSLSLNTEAFF
TRBD2	TRBV4-2	TRBJ2-3	CASSQVSSGNTDTQYF
NA	TRBV30	TRBJ2-6	CAWSGEYSGANVLTF
NA	TRBV4-3	TRBJ1-4	CASSLTAATNEKLFF
NA	TRBV6-5	TRBJ2-3	CASRAGSPDTQYF
NA	TRBV7-9	TRBJ2-2	CASSLRSSGTGELFF
TRBD1	TRBV13	TRBJ1-3	CASRGQGVGNTIYF
NA	TRBV5-1	TRBJ2-3	CASSLFGGDTQYF
TRBD2	TRBV13	TRBJ2-7	CASSQAGGNYEQYF
TRBD2	TRBV30	TRBJ2-2	CAWSHTSGRFGGELFF
NA	TRBV5-8	TRBJ1-5	CASSTGFSNQPQHF
TRBD1	TRBV6-5	TRBJ2-7	CASSYKGGLSYEQYF
NA	TRBV27	TRBJ1-1	CATKGGMNTEAFF
TRBD1	TRBV10-1	TRBJ2-7	CASSESRVQGVHEQYF
TRBD2	TRBV5-1	TRBJ2-3	CASSLFLAGVGTDTQYF
NA	TRBV28	TRBJ1-2	CASTVPPNYGYTF
NA	TRBV5-1	TRBJ2-7	CASSLVAGPPYEQYF
TRBD1	TRBV7-3	TRBJ2-1	CASSSDRTDNEQFF
NA	TRBV27	TRBJ1-6	CASSLRESNSPLHF
TRBD2	TRBV4-1	TRBJ2-7	CASSQDDGLAGLQYF
TRBD2	TRBV7-7	TRBJ2-2	CASSLSPARTSTGELFF
TRBD1	TRBV14	TRBJ1-2	CASSRQGQGPYGYTF
NA	TRBV7-2	TRBJ1-1	CASSDRTKGTEAFF
NA	TRBV28	TRBJ1-4	CASSPGGEKLFF
NA	TRBV5-1	TRBJ2-1	CASSLDFAWNEQFF
NA	TRBV5-1	TRBJ1-4	CASSVNRPTNEKLFF
NA	TRBV7-9	TRBJ2-7	CASSSLGEQYF
NA	TRBV7-2	TRBJ2-1	CASSLGGGKFNEQFF
NA	TRBV28	TRBJ2-7	CASSWLSYEQYF
TRBD2	TRBV28	TRBJ2-1	CASSPGGAGGYDEQFF
NA	TRBV19	TRBJ2-7	CASSIGYGTYEQYF
TRBD2	TRBV7-3	TRBJ2-7	CASSLSGRDTYEQYF
TRBD1	TRBV5-1	TRBJ1-2	CASSHTDRGPGYTF
NA	TRBV7-2	TRBJ2-5	CASSPRGGTESGTQYF
NA	TRBV28	TRBJ1-5	CASSLGGSNQPQHF
TRBD2	TRBV7-2	TRBJ2-3	CASSRDASGGAGTDTQYF
TRBD2	TRBV5-1	TRBJ2-3	CASSPYGTSGGSTGTDTQYF
NA	TRBV18	TRBJ2-1	CASSLPPRTGQNEQFF
NA	TRBV19	TRBJ2-3	CASSPGSGTHSTDTQYF
TRBD1	TRBV19	TRBJ1-1	CASSIRGQGATEAFF
TRBD2	TRBV27	TRBJ2-1	CASSYRESGGGYNEQFF
TRBD2	TRBV2	TRBJ2-3	CASSKWTSGSTDTQYF
TRBD1	TRBV5-5	TRBJ1-1	CASTLYGGTGEEAFF
TRBD2	TRBV5-1	TRBJ2-7	CASSSLGLAGGPLEQYF
TRBD2	TRBV4-1	TRBJ2-3	CASSPPSGWTDTQYF
NA	TRBV5-1	TRBJ2-3	CASSSTGDLTDTQYF
TRBD1	TRBV4-3	NA	CASSPGTGGYEQYF
NA	TRBV4-1	TRBJ1-6	CASSHSRDTLKGQSSYNSPLHF
NA	TRBV6-5	TRBJ2-5	CASSWTPKETQYF
TRBD2	TRBV5-1	TRBJ2-2	CASSYSGGAGTGELFF
TRBD2	TRBV29-1	TRBJ2-2	CSVRTSFRSDTGELFF
NA	TRBV28	TRBJ1-5	CASSLRVNQPQHF